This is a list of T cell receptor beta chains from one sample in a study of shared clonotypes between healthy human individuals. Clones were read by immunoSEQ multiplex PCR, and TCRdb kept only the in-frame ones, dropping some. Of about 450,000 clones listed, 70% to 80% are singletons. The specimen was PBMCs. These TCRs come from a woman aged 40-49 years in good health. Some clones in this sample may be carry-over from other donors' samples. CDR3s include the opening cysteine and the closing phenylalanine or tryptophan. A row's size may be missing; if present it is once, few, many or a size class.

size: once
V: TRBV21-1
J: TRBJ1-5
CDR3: CASSKGMGNNQPQHF

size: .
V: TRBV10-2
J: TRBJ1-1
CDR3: CASRDRRGSWGNTEAFF

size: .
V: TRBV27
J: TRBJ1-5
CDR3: CASSFYVDSNQPQHF

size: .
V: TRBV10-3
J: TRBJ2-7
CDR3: CAITSQGARTEQYF

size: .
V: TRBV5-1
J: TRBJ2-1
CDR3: CASSLDTSGSPNNEQFF

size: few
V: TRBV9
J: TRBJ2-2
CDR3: CASSNTGATGELFF

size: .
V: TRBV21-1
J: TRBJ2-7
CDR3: CASSKGGYEQYF

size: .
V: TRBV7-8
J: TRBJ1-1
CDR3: CASSQPGDFTEAFF

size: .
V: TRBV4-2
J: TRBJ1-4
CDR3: CASSHRPTAANEKLFF

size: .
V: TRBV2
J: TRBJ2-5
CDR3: CASTQLWGGEETQYF

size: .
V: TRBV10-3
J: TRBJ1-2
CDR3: CAISEGGYGYTF

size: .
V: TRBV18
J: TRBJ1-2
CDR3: CASSQGQGTYGYTF

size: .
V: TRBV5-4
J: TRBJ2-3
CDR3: CASSLEGTLSTDTQYF

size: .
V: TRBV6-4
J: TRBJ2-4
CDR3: CASRSPSGTYF

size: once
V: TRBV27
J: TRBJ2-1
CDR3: CATRGSGGSYNEQFF

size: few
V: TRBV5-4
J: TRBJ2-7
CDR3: CASSLGTSYSYEQYF

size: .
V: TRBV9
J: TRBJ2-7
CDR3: CASSSPERKYEQYF

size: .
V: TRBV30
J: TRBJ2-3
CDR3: CAWSLKLADTQYF

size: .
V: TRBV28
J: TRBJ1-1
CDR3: CASSRASGYSNVKNTEAFF

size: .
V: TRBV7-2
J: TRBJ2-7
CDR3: CASSLSYYEQYF

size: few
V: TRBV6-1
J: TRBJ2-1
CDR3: CASSDRNSKFF

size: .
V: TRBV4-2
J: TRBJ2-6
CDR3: CASSSSEGTGANVLTF

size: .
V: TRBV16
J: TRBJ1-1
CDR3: CASSQGVRTEAFF

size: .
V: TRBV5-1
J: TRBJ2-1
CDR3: CASSSDGNNEQFF

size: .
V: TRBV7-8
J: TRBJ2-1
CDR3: CASGRNEQFF

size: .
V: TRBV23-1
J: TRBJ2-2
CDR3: CASSQWVFLNTGELFF

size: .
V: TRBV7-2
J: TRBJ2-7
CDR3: CASSLFRGHYEQYF

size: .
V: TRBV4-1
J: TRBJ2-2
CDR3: CASSQTSGRGNTGELFF

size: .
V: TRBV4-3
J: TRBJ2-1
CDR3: CASSQDPRVAEQFF

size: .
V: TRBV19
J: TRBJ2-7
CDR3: CASSIGISAGEQYF

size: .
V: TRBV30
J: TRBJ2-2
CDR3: CACRGTNTGELFF

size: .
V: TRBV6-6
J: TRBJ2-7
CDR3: CASRPDRGGGYEQYF

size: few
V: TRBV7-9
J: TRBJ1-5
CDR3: CASSLVGSGQDLNQPQHF

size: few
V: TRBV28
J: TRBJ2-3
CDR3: CASSLNRSGRGKDTQYF

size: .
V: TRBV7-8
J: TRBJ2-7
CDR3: CASSLAGVGHEQYF

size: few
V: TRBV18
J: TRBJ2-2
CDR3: CASSPRKASNTGELFF

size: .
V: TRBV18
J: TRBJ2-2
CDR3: CASSLLNWRWAGELFF

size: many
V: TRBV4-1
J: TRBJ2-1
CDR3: CASSFPGTFEQFF

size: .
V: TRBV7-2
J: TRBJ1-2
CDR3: CASSSGLGVGGYTF

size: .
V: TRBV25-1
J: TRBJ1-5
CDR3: CASSDPRVYNQPQHF

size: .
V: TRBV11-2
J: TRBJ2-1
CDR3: CASSLVSSYNEQFF